This note documents a single TCR beta chain sequence. Only in-frame clones appear in the TCRdb table, and some are missing; sequencing was by immunoSEQ multiplex PCR. Counted here are about 20,000 clones, around 92% occurring once; the ten biggest clones make up 5% to 6.5%. The data stem from a study of blood T cell repertoires in COVID-19. Sequencing was done on a sample of peripheral blood. This sequence was found in a human donor in a cohort sampled during active COVID-19.

The CDR3 bases are TGTGCCAGCAGCCTAATTCCGGGCAGGGGGAATTCACCCCTCCACTTT. It codes for CASSLIPGRGNSPLHF. The chain combines TRBV3-1 (or the pseudogene TRBV3-2) with TRBJ1-6, with 7 bases aligning to TRBD1. The CDR3 covers 16 residues. J gave up 7 bases and V 4 bases, and 10 bases lay outside the gene matches. The germline V gene encodes CDR1 LGHDT and CDR2 YNNKEL (reference sequence).